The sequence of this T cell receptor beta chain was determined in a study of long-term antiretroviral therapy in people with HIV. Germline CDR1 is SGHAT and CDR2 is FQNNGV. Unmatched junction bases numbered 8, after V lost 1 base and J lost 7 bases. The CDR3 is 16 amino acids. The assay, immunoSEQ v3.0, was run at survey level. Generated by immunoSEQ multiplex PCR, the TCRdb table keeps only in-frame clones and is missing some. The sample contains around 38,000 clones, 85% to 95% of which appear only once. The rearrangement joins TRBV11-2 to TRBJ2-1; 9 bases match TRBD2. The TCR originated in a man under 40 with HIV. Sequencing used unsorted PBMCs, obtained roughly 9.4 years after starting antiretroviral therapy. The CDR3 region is CASSLGGGAHMNEQFF. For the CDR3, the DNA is TGTGCCAGCAGCTTAGGCGGGGGGGCTCATATGAATGAGCAGTTCTTC.